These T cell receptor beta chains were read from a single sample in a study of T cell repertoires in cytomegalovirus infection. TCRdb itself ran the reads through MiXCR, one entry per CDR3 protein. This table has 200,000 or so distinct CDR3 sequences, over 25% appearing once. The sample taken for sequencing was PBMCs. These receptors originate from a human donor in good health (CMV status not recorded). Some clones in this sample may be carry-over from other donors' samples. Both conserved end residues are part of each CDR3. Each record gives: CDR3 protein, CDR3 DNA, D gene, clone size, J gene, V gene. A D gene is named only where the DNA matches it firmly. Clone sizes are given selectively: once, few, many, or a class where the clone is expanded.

CDR3aa: CASSDYEGTGTDTQYF
CDR3nt: TGTGCCAGCAGTGACTATGAAGGCACTGGCACAGATACGCAGTATTTT
d_gene: .
abundance: .
j_gene: TRBJ2-3
v_gene: TRBV6-6

CDR3aa: CASSGARGEKLFF
CDR3nt: TGTGCCAGCAGTGGGGCAAGGGGTGAAAAACTGTTTTTT
d_gene: .
abundance: .
j_gene: TRBJ1-4
v_gene: TRBV25-1

CDR3aa: CASSFLAGGPNEQFF
CDR3nt: TGTGCCAGCAGCTTCCTAGCGGGGGGCCCCAATGAGCAGTTCTTC
d_gene: TRBD2
abundance: .
j_gene: TRBJ2-1
v_gene: TRBV7-9

CDR3aa: CASSGQQETQYF
CDR3nt: TGTGCCAGCAGTGGACAGCAAGAGACCCAGTACTTC
d_gene: .
abundance: many
j_gene: TRBJ2-5
v_gene: TRBV12-3/TRBV12-4

CDR3aa: CASSLVADRTTNEKLFF
CDR3nt: TGTGCCAGCAGCTTAGTGGCAGACCGTACAACTAATGAAAAACTGTTTTTT
d_gene: .
abundance: many
j_gene: TRBJ1-4
v_gene: TRBV7-2

CDR3aa: CSAAVPGLSPDTQYF
CDR3nt: TGCAGTGCAGCTGTGCCGGGACTCTCCCCAGATACGCAGTATTTT
d_gene: .
abundance: .
j_gene: TRBJ2-3
v_gene: TRBV20-1

CDR3aa: CASSLEPLYGYTF
CDR3nt: TGTGCCAGCAGTTTGGAGCCACTCTATGGCTACACCTTC
d_gene: .
abundance: .
j_gene: TRBJ1-2
v_gene: TRBV12-3/TRBV12-4

CDR3aa: CASSLPDIGGKEGQYF
CDR3nt: TGTGCCAGCAGCTTGCCGGACATTGGGGGGAAAGAGGGGCAGTACTTC
d_gene: .
abundance: .
j_gene: TRBJ2-7
v_gene: TRBV7-9

CDR3aa: CASSRGQGIYEQYF
CDR3nt: TGTGCCAGCTCCCGGGGACAGGGTATCTACGAGCAGTACTTC
d_gene: TRBD1
abundance: many
j_gene: TRBJ2-7
v_gene: TRBV7-2

CDR3aa: CASSFFSGGGNEQFF
CDR3nt: TGTGCCAGCAGCTTCTTTAGCGGGGGCGGAAATGAGCAGTTCTTC
d_gene: TRBD2
abundance: .
j_gene: TRBJ2-1
v_gene: TRBV7-4

CDR3aa: CASSPQGHEQYF
CDR3nt: TGTGCCAGTTCCCCACAGGGACACGAGCAGTACTTC
d_gene: .
abundance: .
j_gene: TRBJ2-7
v_gene: TRBV25-1

CDR3aa: CASSIEGGKPATNEKLFF
CDR3nt: TGTGCCAGTAGTATAGAAGGTGGGAAGCCTGCAACTAATGAAAAACTGTTTTTT
d_gene: .
abundance: few
j_gene: TRBJ1-4
v_gene: TRBV19

CDR3aa: CASSLGRAVNTEAFF
CDR3nt: TGTGCCAGCAGCTTGGGGAGGGCAGTGAACACTGAAGCTTTCTTT
d_gene: .
abundance: .
j_gene: TRBJ1-1
v_gene: TRBV11-2

CDR3aa: CASSLKGGDTGVLFF
CDR3nt: TGTGCCAGCAGTTTAAAAGGAGGGGACACCGGGGTGCTGTTTTTT
d_gene: .
abundance: .
j_gene: TRBJ2-2
v_gene: TRBV6-6

CDR3aa: CASSVGLAAYEQYF
CDR3nt: TGTGCCAGCAGCGTGGGACTAGCGGCGTACGAGCAGTACTTC
d_gene: TRBD2
abundance: .
j_gene: TRBJ2-7
v_gene: TRBV9

CDR3aa: CASSPPNRFSYEQYF
CDR3nt: TGTGCCAGCTCACCACCGAACAGGTTCTCCTACGAGCAGTACTTC
d_gene: .
abundance: .
j_gene: TRBJ2-7
v_gene: TRBV18

CDR3aa: CASSQGEGSYEQYF
CDR3nt: TGTGCCAGCAGCCAAGGCGAGGGGTCCTACGAGCAGTACTTC
d_gene: .
abundance: few
j_gene: TRBJ2-7
v_gene: TRBV7-9

CDR3aa: CASSDGNQPQHF
CDR3nt: TGTGCCAGCAGCGACGGCAATCAGCCCCAGCATTTT
d_gene: .
abundance: .
j_gene: TRBJ1-5
v_gene: TRBV25-1

CDR3aa: CASSRGRGEQFF
CDR3nt: TGTGCCAGCAGTAGAGGCCGGGGTGAGCAGTTCTTC
d_gene: .
abundance: .
j_gene: TRBJ2-1
v_gene: TRBV11-3

CDR3aa: CASNPGLAGNTGELFF
CDR3nt: TGTGCCAGCAACCCTGGACTAGCGGGGAACACCGGGGAGCTGTTTTTT
d_gene: TRBD2
abundance: few
j_gene: TRBJ2-2
v_gene: TRBV28

CDR3aa: CASSIAGRDNEQFF
CDR3nt: TGTGCCAGTAGTATAGCCGGGCGCGACAATGAGCAGTTCTTC
d_gene: .
abundance: .
j_gene: TRBJ2-1
v_gene: TRBV19

CDR3aa: CASGLGRDTEAFF
CDR3nt: TGTGCTAGTGGTTTGGGCCGGGACACTGAAGCTTTCTTT
d_gene: .
abundance: .
j_gene: TRBJ1-1
v_gene: TRBV12-5

CDR3aa: CASSQGVSGQSVHQETQYF
CDR3nt: TGTGCCAGCAGCCAAGGGGTATCCGGGCAGAGTGTCCACCAAGAGACCCAGTACTTC
d_gene: .
abundance: few
j_gene: TRBJ2-5
v_gene: TRBV4-2

CDR3aa: CASKHAGEAFF
CDR3nt: TGTGCCAGCAAACACGCGGGGGAAGCTTTCTTT
d_gene: .
abundance: .
j_gene: TRBJ1-1
v_gene: TRBV6-2/TRBV6-3

CDR3aa: CSAGQGLNEQYF
CDR3nt: TGCAGTGCCGGACAGGGGCTTAACGAGCAGTACTTC
d_gene: TRBD1
abundance: few
j_gene: TRBJ2-7
v_gene: TRBV20-1

CDR3aa: CASRGGSGVQYF
CDR3nt: TGTGCCAGCAGAGGGGGTTCGGGCGTGCAGTACTTC
d_gene: .
abundance: .
j_gene: TRBJ2-7
v_gene: TRBV2

CDR3aa: CASSSGLLRYEQFF
CDR3nt: TGTGCCAGCAGTTCGGGACTTCTACGGTATGAGCAGTTCTTC
d_gene: .
abundance: .
j_gene: TRBJ2-1
v_gene: TRBV6-1

CDR3aa: CASSLEVRSSSYNEQFF
CDR3nt: TGTGCCAGCAGCTTAGAAGTGCGGTCAAGCTCCTACAATGAGCAGTTCTTC
d_gene: .
abundance: many
j_gene: TRBJ2-1
v_gene: TRBV11-2

CDR3aa: CASREGRTDTQYF
CDR3nt: TGTGCCAGCAGGGAAGGGCGAACAGATACGCAGTATTTT
d_gene: .
abundance: few
j_gene: TRBJ2-3
v_gene: TRBV2

CDR3aa: CASTPRGGNTQYF
CDR3nt: TGTGCCAGCACCCCTCGGGGGGGAAATACGCAGTATTTT
d_gene: TRBD2
abundance: .
j_gene: TRBJ2-3
v_gene: TRBV6-2/TRBV6-3

CDR3aa: CASSSLGLAGVGQFF
CDR3nt: TGTGCCAGCAGTTCCCTCGGACTAGCGGGGGTGGGGCAGTTCTTC
d_gene: TRBD2
abundance: .
j_gene: TRBJ2-1
v_gene: TRBV28

CDR3aa: CASSPGAITEAFF
CDR3nt: TGTGCCAGCAGCCCGGGGGCCATCACTGAAGCTTTCTTT
d_gene: .
abundance: few
j_gene: TRBJ1-1
v_gene: TRBV11-2

CDR3aa: CASSLSGGHRGDTQYF
CDR3nt: TGTGCCAGCAGCCTTAGCGGGGGCCACAGGGGGGATACGCAGTATTTT
d_gene: .
abundance: .
j_gene: TRBJ2-3
v_gene: TRBV11-2

CDR3aa: CASSLSTGGTEAFF
CDR3nt: TGTGCCAGCAGCTTATCGACAGGAGGGACTGAAGCTTTCTTT
d_gene: .
abundance: few
j_gene: TRBJ1-1
v_gene: TRBV7-2

CDR3aa: CASENSGANVLTF
CDR3nt: TGTGCCAGCGAGAACTCTGGGGCCAACGTCCTGACTTTC
d_gene: .
abundance: few
j_gene: TRBJ2-6
v_gene: TRBV7-2

CDR3aa: CASSQGRASGVETQYF
CDR3nt: TGCGCCAGCAGCCAAGGTCGGGCTAGCGGGGTGGAGACCCAGTACTTC
d_gene: TRBD2
abundance: many
j_gene: TRBJ2-5
v_gene: TRBV4-1

CDR3aa: CASSSRATEQYF
CDR3nt: TGTGCCAGCAGTTCCCGGGCCACTGAGCAGTACTTC
d_gene: .
abundance: .
j_gene: TRBJ2-7
v_gene: TRBV6-2/TRBV6-3

CDR3aa: CASSLDYRGGSEQFF
CDR3nt: TGTGCCAGCAGCTTAGATTACCGGGGGGGTAGTGAGCAGTTCTTC
d_gene: TRBD2
abundance: .
j_gene: TRBJ2-1
v_gene: TRBV7-6

CDR3aa: CASSYAEGYTF
CDR3nt: TGTGCCAGCAGTTACGCCGAGGGCTACACCTTC
d_gene: .
abundance: few
j_gene: TRBJ1-2
v_gene: TRBV6-2/TRBV6-3

CDR3aa: CASSLGTDNEQFF
CDR3nt: TGTGCCAGCAGCTTAGGAACAGACAATGAGCAGTTCTTC
d_gene: .
abundance: .
j_gene: TRBJ2-1
v_gene: TRBV7-3

CDR3aa: CASSGRAQYF
CDR3nt: TGTGCCAGCAGTGGGAGGGCCCAGTACTTC
d_gene: .
abundance: few
j_gene: TRBJ2-5
v_gene: TRBV25-1

CDR3aa: CASKRNRGPYEQYF
CDR3nt: TGTGCCAGCAAACGGAACAGGGGCCCTTACGAGCAGTACTTC
d_gene: TRBD1
abundance: .
j_gene: TRBJ2-7
v_gene: TRBV6-5

CDR3aa: CASSGQRWGTEAFF
CDR3nt: TGTGCCAGCAGTGGACAGCGCTGGGGCACTGAAGCTTTCTTT
d_gene: .
abundance: .
j_gene: TRBJ1-1
v_gene: TRBV6-1

CDR3aa: CASSLGQGNSSPLHF
CDR3nt: TGCGCCAGCAGCTTGGGACAGGGCAACAGTTCACCCCTCCACTTT
d_gene: TRBD1
abundance: .
j_gene: TRBJ1-6
v_gene: TRBV5-1

CDR3aa: CASSLGSEMNTGELFF
CDR3nt: TGTGCCAGCAGCTTGGGCAGTGAGATGAACACCGGGGAGCTGTTTTTT
d_gene: .
abundance: many
j_gene: TRBJ2-2
v_gene: TRBV7-8

CDR3aa: CATSDRQGADTQYF
CDR3nt: TGTGCCACCAGTGATAGGCAGGGAGCAGATACGCAGTATTTT
d_gene: .
abundance: .
j_gene: TRBJ2-3
v_gene: TRBV24-1

CDR3aa: CSARVTRDTQYF
CDR3nt: TGCAGTGCTAGAGTGACGCGAGATACGCAGTATTTT
d_gene: .
abundance: .
j_gene: TRBJ2-3
v_gene: TRBV20-1

CDR3aa: CASSLETTGPNEQFF
CDR3nt: TGTGCCAGCAGCTTAGAGACGACAGGGCCCAATGAGCAGTTCTTC
d_gene: TRBD1
abundance: few
j_gene: TRBJ2-1
v_gene: TRBV7-2

CDR3aa: CASSLGGGGANEQYF
CDR3nt: TGTGCCAGCAGCTTAGGAGGCGGGGGGGCCAACGAGCAGTACTTC
d_gene: TRBD2
abundance: .
j_gene: TRBJ2-7
v_gene: TRBV7-2

CDR3aa: CASSIGAGAFTDTQYF
CDR3nt: TGTGCCAGTAGTATCGGAGCGGGGGCCTTCACAGATACGCAGTATTTT
d_gene: TRBD2
abundance: .
j_gene: TRBJ2-3
v_gene: TRBV19

CDR3aa: CASSVDGGATEAFF
CDR3nt: TGTGCCAGTAGTGTGGACGGGGGCGCGACTGAAGCTTTCTTT
d_gene: .
abundance: .
j_gene: TRBJ1-1
v_gene: TRBV19

CDR3aa: CASGFSRAGELFF
CDR3nt: TGTGCCAGCGGCTTTAGTCGGGCCGGGGAGCTGTTTTTT
d_gene: .
abundance: .
j_gene: TRBJ2-2
v_gene: TRBV7-3

CDR3aa: CASSQSLTGQSDNSPLHF
CDR3nt: TGCGCCAGCAGCCAGTCGCTGACAGGGCAGAGTGATAATTCACCCCTCCACTTT
d_gene: TRBD1
abundance: .
j_gene: TRBJ1-6
v_gene: TRBV4-1

CDR3aa: CASSPSGLAGLNEQFF
CDR3nt: TGTGCCAGCAGCCCCAGTGGACTAGCGGGCCTTAATGAGCAGTTCTTC
d_gene: TRBD2
abundance: many
j_gene: TRBJ2-1
v_gene: TRBV7-6

CDR3aa: CASGHGGGHGNEKLFF
CDR3nt: TGTGCCAGCGGACACGGAGGAGGGCACGGTAATGAAAAACTGTTTTTT
d_gene: .
abundance: .
j_gene: TRBJ1-4
v_gene: TRBV19

CDR3aa: CASSPDRAYEQFF
CDR3nt: TGTGCCAGCAGCCCCGACAGGGCGTATGAGCAGTTCTTC
d_gene: TRBD1
abundance: few
j_gene: TRBJ2-1
v_gene: TRBV7-8

CDR3aa: CASSHPDRVFPYEQYF
CDR3nt: TGCGCCAGCAGTCACCCAGACAGGGTATTTCCCTACGAGCAGTACTTC
d_gene: TRBD1
abundance: few
j_gene: TRBJ2-7
v_gene: TRBV23-1

CDR3aa: CASSFPGRTGELFF
CDR3nt: TGTGCCAGCAGCTTTCCCGGGCGCACCGGGGAGCTGTTTTTT
d_gene: .
abundance: .
j_gene: TRBJ2-2
v_gene: TRBV5-6

CDR3aa: CASTLSGGRANQPQRF
CDR3nt: TGTGCCAGCACCCTTTCTGGGGGCAGGGCCAATCAGCCCCAGCGTTTT
d_gene: .
abundance: .
j_gene: TRBJ1-5
v_gene: TRBV12-3/TRBV12-4